This T cell receptor (beta chain) was retrieved from a study of memory CD4+ T cells and cytomegalovirus serostatus. General study points: Of approximately 150 reported CMV TCRbeta sequences, under 70 were found in memory CD4+ repertoires.

On this clone itself: As yet, its antigen is unknown.

Germline lookup yields CDR1 SGDLS and CDR2 YYNGEE. V was pared by 3 bases and J by 3 bases, with 7 bases of the junction left unmatched. CDR3 length: 16 residues. The sort gate was single viable CD3+CD4+CD8-CD45RO+ cells for memory CD4+ T cells. Total CD4+ T cells were enriched by CD4 positive selection. Measured with immunoSEQ multiplex PCR; TCRdb has only the in-frame clones, and not every one. This repertoire shows 35,000 to 50,000 clones, about 82% found once; its top ten account for under 8%. The TCR was taken from an adult in good health and CMV-seronegative. This chain links TRBV9 with TRBJ2-3, with 10 bases identical to TRBD1. The sequencing input was memory CD4+ T cells from blood. CDR3 sequence (DNA): TGTGCCAGCAGCGGCCTGACAGGGGGCACAACAGATACGCAGTATTTT. Its translation: CASSGLTGGTTDTQYF.